The sequence of this T cell receptor (beta chain) was determined in a study of blood T cell repertoires in COVID-19. As for the study in general: Sources were T cells, B-cell-depleted T cells, or PBMCs; the material itself was cDNA or gDNA.

Produced via immunoSEQ multiplex PCR; TCRdb's table is partial and in-frame only. The sample has tens of thousands of clones, approximately 75% seen once. Germline V gene data show CDR1 as SGHRS and CDR2 as YFSETQ. After removal of 3 bases from V and 4 bases from J, the junction contained 10 bases not matched to a gene. This CDR3 contains 15 residues. Source material: peripheral blood. The TCR was taken from a woman aged 45-59 years with acute or convalescent COVID-19. The chain joins TRBV5-1 to TRBJ2-7; TRBD1 aligns across 7 bases. DNA of the CDR3: TGCGCCAGCAGCTGGGGCCAGGGGGAAGTGTACGAGCAGTACTTC. Translation: CASSWGQGEVYEQYF.